This TCR beta chain was observed in a study of cytomegalovirus exposure and HLA in healthy donors. It was with 60 Vbeta and 13 Jbeta primers that the PCR ran. Profiling relied on immunoSEQ multiplex PCR, and the TCRdb table lists in-frame clones only, not all of them. The sample has around 100,000 clones, approximately 85% seen once. Findings and limits, study-wide: The study reported that TCR beta sequences accurately predicted HLA-A and HLA-B alleles in most subjects. Association of a missense DCLRE1C variant with TCR beta V- and J-gene trimming was reported in a later analysis. In an earlier analysis, in some 500 donors, most V segments appeared productive either ~90% or ~30% of the time.

Germline lookup yields CDR1 SGHDT and CDR2 YYEEEE. V gave up 4 bases and J gave up 0 bases, with 20 bases separating them. The CDR3 has 18 amino acids. Each donor's status was that of a healthy bone marrow donor. Note on this clone: Its specificity is unknown.

The sample was PBMCs. The origin of this receptor is a man under 40 in good health and CMV-seronegative. The V gene is TRBV5-6, the J gene TRBJ1-3, with D maybe TRBD1 (5 bases). CDR3 sequence: CASSPGVPRDRSGNTIYF. The CDR3 region has the DNA TGTGCCAGCAGCCCGGGAGTCCCTAGGGACCGCTCTGGAAACACCATATATTTT.